A selection of T cell receptor beta chains follows, all from one sample in a study of molecular identifiers for immune sequencing clone quantification. TCRdb reprocessed the PCR reads via MiXCR and lists one record per CDR3 protein. Of around 460,000 distinct CDR3 sequences in the sample, about a fifth were seen once. The sequenced sample consisted of naive CD8+ T cells from blood, with Jurkat cell RNA spiked in. The receptors were gathered from a human donor in good health. Some libraries in this study had Jurkat cell RNA spiked in. CDR3s include the opening cysteine and the closing phenylalanine or tryptophan. The D gene is left open where the match is weak. Part of the rows lack a size; the others show once, few, many or a class for expanded clones.

J gene,CDR3 length,V gene,clone size,D gene,CDR3 protein,CDR3 DNA
TRBJ1-5,14,TRBV30,many,-,CAWSIGTSNQPQHF,TGTGCCTGGAGTATAGGGACGAGCAATCAGCCCCAGCATTTT
TRBJ1-2,14,TRBV7-9,many,-,CASSSEDGIYGYTF,TGTGCCAGCAGCTCAGAGGACGGAATATATGGCTACACCTTC
TRBJ1-1,13,TRBV4-2,many,-,CASSQGKNTEAFF,TGTGCCAGCAGCCAGGGGAAGAACACTGAAGCTTTCTTT
TRBJ2-7,15,TRBV11-2,-,TRBD2,CASNSSWASGYEQYF,TGTGCCAGCAACTCGAGTTGGGCTAGCGGCTACGAGCAGTACTTC
TRBJ2-2,15,TRBV30,few,TRBD2,CAWSPISGGAGELFF,TGTGCCTGGAGTCCAATCAGCGGGGGGGCCGGGGAGCTGTTTTTT
TRBJ2-3,15,TRBV5-6,-,-,CASSLVQASTDTQYF,TGTGCCAGCAGCTTGGTTCAGGCTAGCACAGATACGCAGTATTTT
TRBJ2-1,17,TRBV18,few,TRBD1,CASSPPGVTGSYNEQFF,TGTGCCAGCTCACCACCCGGGGTGACAGGGTCCTACAATGAGCAGTTCTTC
TRBJ2-1,14,TRBV7-2,many,-,CASSQGTEYNEQFF,TGTGCCAGCAGCCAGGGGACTGAGTACAATGAGCAGTTCTTC
TRBJ1-1,13,TRBV11-2,-,-,CASSSTTGSEAFF,TGTGCCAGCAGCTCGACTACAGGTAGTGAAGCTTTCTTT
TRBJ2-7,15,TRBV7-9,few,-,CASSLVQTDAYEQYF,TGTGCCAGCAGCTTAGTGCAGACAGACGCCTACGAGCAGTACTTC
TRBJ1-4,16,TRBV7-9,-,-,CASSLITGSSNEKLFF,TGTGCCAGCAGCTTAATAACCGGGAGCTCTAATGAAAAACTGTTTTTT
TRBJ2-7,15,TRBV12-3/TRBV12-4,many,TRBD1,CASSRADRASYEQYF,TGTGCCAGCAGCCGAGCGGACAGGGCCTCCTACGAGCAGTACTTC
TRBJ2-7,14,TRBV6-2/TRBV6-3,few,-,CASSYLGVVYEQYF,TGTGCCAGCAGTTACCTGGGGGTCGTCTACGAGCAGTACTTC
TRBJ2-3,14,TRBV20-1,many,TRBD2,CSARDRLREDTQYF,TGCAGTGCTAGGGACCGGTTGCGGGAGGATACGCAGTATTTT
TRBJ2-7,15,TRBV7-9,few,TRBD2,CASSSTSGRSYEQYF,TGTGCCAGCAGCTCCACTAGCGGGAGAAGTTACGAGCAGTACTTC
TRBJ2-5,15,TRBV3-1,few,-,CASSRRDRQGETQYF,TGTGCCAGCAGCCGAAGGGACCGGCAGGGAGAGACCCAGTACTTC
TRBJ1-1,18,TRBV6-2/TRBV6-3,few,-,CASSYSTKTTVMNTEAFF,TGTGCCAGCAGTTACTCAACCAAGACAACGGTCATGAACACTGAAGCTTTCTTT
TRBJ2-7,14,TRBV7-2,many,-,CASSSGGTSYEQYF,TGTGCCAGCAGCTCCGGGGGCACATCCTACGAGCAGTACTTC
TRBJ2-2,16,TRBV9,many,TRBD2,CASSVASSGRVGELFF,TGTGCCAGCAGCGTAGCGTCTAGCGGGAGAGTCGGGGAGCTGTTTTTT
TRBJ1-5,15,TRBV9,few,-,CASSVDGSVTQPQHF,TGTGCCAGCAGCGTAGACGGGTCAGTTACGCAGCCCCAGCATTTT
TRBJ2-7,16,TRBV7-9,-,-,CASSLVRGRSSYEQYF,TGTGCCAGCAGCTTAGTACGGGGACGCAGCTCCTACGAGCAGTACTTC
TRBJ2-7,13,TRBV20-1,-,TRBD1,CSVRGGQGYEQYF,TGCAGTGTTAGAGGCGGACAGGGTTACGAGCAGTACTTC
TRBJ2-3,18,TRBV7-8,-,TRBD2,CASSDWPGLAGSTDTQYF,TGTGCCAGCAGCGACTGGCCGGGACTAGCGGGCTCCACAGATACGCAGTATTTT
TRBJ2-2,16,TRBV11-2,-,TRBD1,CASSPRTGVDAGELFF,TGTGCCAGCAGCCCCAGGACAGGGGTAGATGCCGGGGAGCTGTTTTTT
TRBJ1-5,16,TRBV6-2/TRBV6-3,few,TRBD1,CASGLTGGRSNQPQHF,TGTGCCAGCGGATTAACAGGGGGCCGCAGCAATCAGCCCCAGCATTTT
TRBJ2-1,16,TRBV11-2,many,-,CASSPFPDSLPNEQFF,TGTGCCAGCAGCCCCTTCCCCGACAGCCTCCCCAATGAGCAGTTCTTC
TRBJ2-1,13,TRBV4-3,many,-,CASSQTGVGVQFF,TGCGCCAGCAGCCAAACCGGTGTAGGGGTGCAGTTCTTC
TRBJ1-5,16,TRBV3-1,-,-,CASSPPHDSHNQPQHF,TGTGCCAGCAGCCCTCCCCACGACAGTCACAATCAGCCCCAGCATTTT
TRBJ2-7,16,TRBV28,many,-,CASSLLSGGPTYEQYF,TGTGCCAGCAGTTTACTTAGTGGGGGCCCCACCTACGAGCAGTACTTC
TRBJ2-3,15,TRBV20-1,-,-,CSARDRGLNTDTQYF,TGCAGTGCTAGAGATAGGGGACTTAACACAGATACGCAGTATTTT
TRBJ1-6,14,TRBV13,-,-,CASSLGQPNSPLHF,TGTGCCAGCAGCTTGGGACAACCTAATTCACCCCTCCACTTT
TRBJ2-7,16,TRBV9,-,TRBD2,CASSSPSGEGSYEQYF,TGTGCCAGCAGCTCCCCAAGCGGGGAGGGTTCCTACGAGCAGTACTTC
TRBJ1-5,15,TRBV21-1,many,-,CASSKAEGSNQPQHF,TGTGCCAGCAGCAAAGCGGAAGGATCCAATCAGCCCCAGCATTTT
TRBJ2-1,12,TRBV9,few,-,CASSTINNEQFF,TGTGCCAGCAGCACTATCAACAATGAGCAGTTCTTC
TRBJ1-4,14,TRBV12-3/TRBV12-4,many,TRBD1,CASSSTGGGEKLFF,TGTGCCAGCAGTTCGACAGGGGGGGGTGAAAAACTGTTTTTT
TRBJ2-7,14,TRBV28,many,-,CASSFRERSYEQYF,TGTGCCAGCAGTTTCCGGGAGCGTTCCTACGAGCAGTACTTC
TRBJ1-6,14,TRBV9,few,-,CASSPTYLNSPLHF,TGTGCCAGCAGCCCTACATACTTAAATTCACCCCTCCACTTT
TRBJ2-3,17,TRBV4-3,few,-,CASSQDRALSSTDTQYF,TGCGCCAGCAGCCAAGATCGGGCATTATCTAGCACAGATACGCAGTATTTT
TRBJ2-1,17,TRBV19,-,-,CASSIDPQAPAYNEQFF,TGTGCCAGTAGTATAGACCCACAGGCCCCCGCCTACAATGAGCAGTTCTTC
TRBJ2-4,16,TRBV20-1,few,-,CSARDRGAASTNIQYF,TGCAGTGCTAGAGATCGGGGGGCAGCCTCTACAAACATTCAGTACTTC